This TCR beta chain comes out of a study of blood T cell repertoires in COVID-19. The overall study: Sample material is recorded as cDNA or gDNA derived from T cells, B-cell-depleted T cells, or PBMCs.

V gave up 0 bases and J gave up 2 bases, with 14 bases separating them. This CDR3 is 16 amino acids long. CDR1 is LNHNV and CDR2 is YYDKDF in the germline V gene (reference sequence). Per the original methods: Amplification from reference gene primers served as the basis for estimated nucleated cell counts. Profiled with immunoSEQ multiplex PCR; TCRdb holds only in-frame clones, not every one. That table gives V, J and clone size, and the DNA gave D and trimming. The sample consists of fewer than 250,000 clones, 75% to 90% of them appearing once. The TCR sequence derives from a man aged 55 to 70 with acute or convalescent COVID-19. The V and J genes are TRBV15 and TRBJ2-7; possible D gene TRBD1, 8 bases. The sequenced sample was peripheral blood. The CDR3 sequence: CATSREGRDRTYEQYF. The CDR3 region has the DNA TGTGCCACCAGCAGAGAGGGGAGGGACAGGACCTACGAGCAGTACTTC.